This entry lists 4 T cell receptor beta chains sequenced from one sample in a study of spatial heterogeneity in lung cancer. Noted time point: sample taken at primary tumor resection. TCRs were sequenced from unsorted whole RNA of tumor, nontumor lung or PBMC. TCRdb called the 5' RACE reads again in MiXCR, with one record for every CDR3 protein. Of 95,000 or so distinct CDR3 sequences detected, 7% to 9% appear once; the ten largest clones hold 6.9%. Sequenced material: PBMCs, taken at surgery. These TCRs come from a male donor with early-stage non-small cell lung cancer.

This clonotype has more than one count but fewer than ten. This chain uses TRBV5-1 with TRBJ2-5, with D perhaps TRBD1 (6 bases). V lost 0 bases to trimming and J lost 4 bases, with 13 bases between them. CDR1 and CDR2 from the germline V gene are SGHRS and YFSETQ. The CDR3 totals 15 residues. In DNA form, the CDR3 reads TGCGCCAGCAGCTTGGCCGGGACCAGGGGAGAGACCCAGTACTTC. It encodes CASSLAGTRGETQYF.

To note about this clonotype: This may be a read error, as it is one base from a much larger clone. The genes are TRBV29-1 and TRBJ1-1; 8 bases map to TRBD1. The CDR3 loop spans 12 amino acids. Germline CDR1 is SQVTM and CDR2 is ANQGSEA. The CDR3 reads CSVHRGGTEASF. The CDR3 nucleotides are TGCAGCGTTCACAGGGGGGGCACTGAAGCTTCCTTT. The whole variable domain, filled in from reference TRBV29-1 and TRBJ1-1, reads SAVISQKPSRDICQRGTSLTIQCQVDSQVTMMFWYRQQPGQSLTLIATANQGSEATYESGFVIDKFPISRPNLTFSTLTVSNMSPEDSSIYLCSVHRGGTEASFGQGTRLTVV.

This clonotype was seen many times. The chain uses TRBV29-1 and TRBJ2-3; the D is unclear. Germline CDR1 SQVTM, CDR2 ANQGSEA. The V end lost 8 bases, the J end lost 3 bases, and 12 bases lay between the germline ends. The CDR3 covers 12 residues. The CDR3 coding sequence is TGCAGCTTCGGCCCCTCGACAGATACGCAGTATTTT. Translation: CSFGPSTDTQYF.

The chain has TRBV2 and TRBJ2-7, with 8 bases matching TRBD1. The V gene end was trimmed by 1 base and the J gene end by 0 bases; junction bases not matched to a gene: 2. This CDR3 has 15 amino acids. Germline V gene data show CDR1 as SNHLY and CDR2 as FYNNEI. This CDR3 reads CASSEGQGSSYEQYF. The CDR3 DNA sequence: TGTGCCAGCAGTGAAGGACAGGGGAGCTCCTACGAGCAGTACTTC.